These 16 T cell receptor beta chains share one sample of origin, sequenced in a study of human T cells and chemical hapten exposure. One entry per CDR3 protein results from TCRdb running MiXCR on the RACE reads. Counted here are tens of thousands of distinct CDR3 sequences, roughly 13% occurring once; the ten biggest clones make up approximately 6%. Time point in this sample: patch test 3, about 24 weeks after DPC sensitization. Specified treatment: therapeutic diphenylcyclopropenone sensitization with weekly scalp DPC. The sequencing used whole blood, collected in connection with sensitization to the hapten diphenylcyclopropenone (DPC). Every receptor here comes from a woman in her fifties or sixties with alopecia areata. Some clones in this sample may be carry-over from other donors' samples.

The table lists this clonotype with many counts. The chain combines TRBV7-9 with TRBJ2-3; D is ambiguous. Deletions cut 4 bases from V and 4 bases from J, with 6 bases between. Germline CDR1 reads SEHNR; CDR2 reads FQNEAQ (reference sequence). CDR3 length equals 12 residues. The CDR3 protein is CASSWGSDTQYF. CDR3 DNA: TGTGCCAGCAGCTGGGGATCAGATACGCAGTATTTT.

This clonotype was recorded at least ten times. A read error may produce the germline difference seen at one junction end. The chain combines TRBV7-9 with TRBJ2-2; TRBD2 might be the D (5 bases). The CDR3 is 18 residues long. Per germline, CDR1 SEHNR and CDR2 FQNEAQ (reference sequence). The CDR3 DNA reads as TGCGTAGAGAGCTACGTTAGCGCGTTTGAGGGTTCCACCGGGGAGCTGTTTTTT. Its translation is CVESYVSAFEGSTGELFF. The full variable domain, its missing parts supplied by reference TRBV7-9 and TRBJ2-2, is DTGVSQNPRHKITKRGQNVTFRCDPISEHNRLYWYRQTLGQGPEFLTYFQNEAQLEKSRLLSDRFSAERPKGSFSTLEIQRTEQGDSAMYLCVESYVSAFEGSTGELFFGEGSRLTVL.

This clonotype occurred many times. The gene calls are TRBV5-6 and TRBJ1-2, with D hard to call. Germline V gene data show CDR1 as SGHDT and CDR2 as YYEEEE. Trimming pared 4 bases from V and 1 base from J, leaving 5 bases between. There are 12 residues in the CDR3. The DNA for the CDR3 is TGTGCCAGCAGCGTGGATAACTATGGCTACACCTTC. Its protein product is CASSVDNYGYTF.

The chain couples TRBV11-2 to TRBJ2-5; D gene unclear. This CDR3 spans 15 amino acids. The V gene lost 3 bases and the J gene lost 0 bases, with 11 bases spanning the gap. Looked up from germline, CDR1 is SGHAT and CDR2 is FQNNGV. CDR3 loop: CASSLEGWYQETQYF. CDR3 DNA: TGTGCCAGCAGCTTGGAAGGGTGGTACCAAGAGACCCAGTACTTC.

In this sample, this clonotype turned up once. V is TRBV7-6 and J is TRBJ2-3, with TRBD1 as a possible D gene (6 bases). V was trimmed by 0 bases and J by 4 bases, leaving 8 bases between them. Per the germline V gene, CDR1 is SGHVS and CDR2 is FNYEAQ. The CDR3 is made up of 14 amino acids. The CDR3 DNA reads TGTGCCAGCAGCTTAGCGAGGACAGCAGATACGCAGTATTTT. Protein sequence: CASSLARTADTQYF.

In this sample, this clonotype turned up once. V usage is TRBV9 and J usage is TRBJ2-4; 9 positions agree with TRBD1. J was trimmed by 5 bases and V by 3 bases; bases with no gene match: 9. This CDR3 spans 16 amino acids. CDR1 and CDR2 from the germline V gene are SGDLS and YYNGEE. CDR3 in amino acids: CASSGGTGSPENIQYF. The CDR3 DNA reads TGTGCCAGCAGCGGAGGGACAGGGAGCCCCGAAAACATTCAGTACTTC.

This clonotype was seen repeatedly, ten times or more. The chain has TRBV29-1 and TRBJ1-2, with 9 bases lining up with TRBD1. Germline V gene sequence: CDR1 SQVTM, CDR2 ANQGSEA. V lost 4 bases, J lost 4 bases, and 7 bases stayed unmatched. CDR3 size: 14 residues. CDR3 residues: CSVGQGQGGYGYTF. The CDR3 DNA reads TGCAGCGTTGGCCAGGGACAGGGAGGCTATGGCTACACCTTC.

The rearrangement uses TRBV14 and TRBJ2-7; 7 positions agree with TRBD1. This CDR3 contains 15 residues. Germline CDR1 is SGHDN and CDR2 is FVKESK. The junction had 5 bases not matched to a gene; V was cut back by 0 bases and J by 3 bases. CDR3 region: CASSQEDRLGYEQYF. CDR3 nucleotides: TGTGCCAGCAGCCAAGAGGACAGGTTGGGCTACGAGCAGTACTTC.

This clonotype was recorded a few times. CDR3 sequence reads: CATSTERPGDTQYF. DNA for the CDR3: TGTGCCACTTCGACGGAACGCCCCGGAGATACGCAGTATTTT. This sequence joins TRBV10-3 and TRBJ2-3; no reliable D call. The CDR3 is made up of 14 amino acids. V gave up 10 bases and J gave up 5 bases, with 19 bases separating them. Germline values: CDR1 ENHRY, CDR2 SYGVKD.

J is TRBJ1-1 and V is TRBV12-5, with D perhaps matching TRBD1 (6 bases). V lost 6 bases and J lost 1, with 12 bases in between. Germline loops: CDR1 LGHNT, CDR2 FRNRAP. The CDR3 has 14 amino acids. The CDR3 DNA sequence: TGTGCTAGTGGACTCGGACAGCCGAACACTGAAGCTTTCTTT. This translates into CASGLGQPNTEAFF.

This sequence joins TRBV10-3 and TRBJ2-1, with D possibly called TRBD1 or TRBD2 (5 bases each). Germline CDR1 ENHRY, CDR2 SYGVKD. The CDR3 extends over 14 amino acids. V was trimmed by 5 bases and J by 4 bases, leaving 12 bases between them. The CDR3 sequence: CAISRDGRYNEQFF. CDR3 DNA: TGTGCCATCAGTCGGGACGGAAGATACAATGAGCAGTTCTTC.

The sample holds many counts of this clonotype. The genes are TRBV24-1 and TRBJ1-2, with no clear D. Trimming cost V 2 bases and J 4 bases, with 7 bases left between them. The CDR3 has 13 amino acids. Germline V gene data show CDR1 as KGHDR and CDR2 as SFDVKD. The CDR3 protein is CATSDSYSYGYTF. The CDR3 region has the DNA TGTGCCACCAGTGATTCTTACAGCTATGGCTACACCTTC.

This clonotype has just a few counts. This chain links TRBV12-3 or TRBV12-4 with TRBJ2-1, with TRBD2 identical over 8 bases. The CDR3 sequence is 15 residues long. Losses at the gene ends were 6 bases for V and 0 bases for J; bases not matched to a gene: 4. The CDR3 loop reads CASRVSGSSYNEQFF. The CDR3 nucleotides read TGTGCCAGCAGGGTAAGCGGGAGCTCCTACAATGAGCAGTTCTTC.

The rearrangement links TRBV20-1 to TRBJ2-7, with D possibly matching TRBD1 (6 bases). Per germline, CDR1 DFQATT and CDR2 SNEGSKA (reference sequence). This CDR3 contains 13 residues. With 1 base removed from V and 3 bases from J, the gap between germline ends came to 10 bases. Here the CDR3 DNA reads TGCAGTGCTAGAGTCAGGGGACACTACGAGCAGTACTTC. Amino acid sequence: CSARVRGHYEQYF.

This clonotype was seen more than once but under ten times. Written as DNA, the CDR3 is TGCAGCGCCGGGACCGAAAATCAGCCCCAGCATTTT. It yields the protein CSAGTENQPQHF. This rearrangement joins TRBV29-1 to TRBJ1-5; D might be TRBD1 (5 bases). Germline V gene sequence: CDR1 SQVTM, CDR2 ANQGSEA. The CDR3 has 12 residues. V was cut by 7 bases and J by 4 bases, with 11 bases left in between.

This clonotype was counted many times. The chain recombines TRBV7-9 with TRBJ2-7; 7 bases match TRBD1. Per the germline V gene, CDR1 is SEHNR and CDR2 is FQNEAQ (reference sequence). The V segment lost 2 bases and the J segment 2 bases; nucleotides outside the gene matches: 3. The CDR3 totals 14 residues. CDR3 residues: CASSLSQGAYEQYF. In nucleotides, the CDR3 is TGTGCCAGCAGCTTATCCCAGGGGGCCTACGAGCAGTACTTC.